Shown below are 25 T cell receptor beta chains from a single sample sequenced in a study of CD8 T cells in ankylosing spondylitis. TCRdb re-called the 5' RACE reads with MiXCR, one entry per CDR3 protein. The repertoire includes a few hundred thousand distinct CDR3 sequences, around 18% of them detected once, and roughly 8% sits in the top ten. Sequencing was done on a sample of blood, either unsorted or a sorted T cell fraction (not recorded which). The source of these receptors is a male donor with ankylosing spondylitis or in good health (not recorded which).

The table lists this clonotype with many counts. The genes are TRBV27 and TRBJ2-3, with unresolved D. From germline, CDR1 is MNHEY and CDR2 SMNVEV (reference sequence). The CDR3 is 13 residues long. Trimming shortened V by 2 bases and J by 4 bases, and 7 bases separated the two germline ends. CDR3 DNA: TGTGCCAGCAGTTTAAGTGTAGCAGATACGCAGTATTTT. Its protein product is CASSLSVADTQYF.

The chain carries TRBV12-3 or TRBV12-4 and TRBJ1-4, with 7 bases matching TRBD1. The CDR3 is 17 amino acids. V was pared by 6 bases and J by 7 bases, with 17 bases of the junction left unmatched. The CDR3, as DNA: TGTGCCAGCAGCGACGACAGGGTCAACTTCGTACGTGAAAAACTGTTTTTT. Amino acids: CASSDDRVNFVREKLFF.

The rearrangement uses TRBV5-1 and TRBJ1-1, with D tentatively TRBD1 (6 bases). Per germline, CDR1 SGHRS and CDR2 YFSETQ. The CDR3 is 19 residues long. V was shortened by 4 bases and J by 6 bases, with 31 bases between the two germline ends. The CDR3 is CASSLVGAGVLGLDAEAFF. CDR3 DNA sequence: TGCGCCAGCAGCCTGGTCGGCGCAGGGGTCCTTGGTTTAGACGCTGAAGCTTTCTTT.

This clonotype was counted many times. CDR3 residues: CASGGSGRYSEAFF. The CDR3 DNA follows: TGTGCCAGCGGGGGGAGTGGTCGCTACTCTGAAGCTTTCTTT. This chain uses TRBV25-1 with TRBJ1-1; possible D gene TRBD1, 5 bases. CDR3 size: 14 residues. Trimming shortened V by 8 bases and J by 6 bases, and 19 bases separated the two germline ends. Per germline, CDR1 MGHDK and CDR2 SYGVNS.

The chain employs TRBV10-3 and TRBJ1-1; D unclear. The V gene's germline CDR1 is ENHRY and CDR2 SYGVKD. The CDR3 runs 13 residues. Trimming pared 0 bases from V and 1 base from J, leaving 3 bases between. CDR3 region: CAISESRNTEAFF. Written as DNA, the CDR3 is TGTGCCATCAGTGAGTCGAGGAACACTGAAGCTTTCTTT.

This chain joins TRBV6-2 or TRBV6-3 and TRBJ2-3; TRBD2 is a possible D gene (6 bases). The CDR3 covers 15 residues. Germline V gene data show CDR1 as MNHEY and CDR2 as SVGEGT. Between the trimmed V and J ends, which lost 4 bases and 3 bases, there was a span of 14 bases. The chain's CDR3 is CASSWGETSTDTQYF. In DNA form, the CDR3 reads TGTGCCAGCAGTTGGGGGGAGACGAGTACAGATACGCAGTATTTT.

This clonotype was seen a handful of times. The rearrangement joins TRBV20-1 to TRBJ1-6; 8 bases line up with TRBD1. The CDR3 loop spans 15 amino acids. Per the germline V gene, CDR1 is DFQATT and CDR2 is SNEGSKA (reference sequence). Germline trimming cut 4 bases from V and 2 bases from J; bases unmatched to any gene: 4. This chain's CDR3 is CSAISGGAYNSPLHF. The CDR3 nucleotides are TGCAGTGCTATCTCAGGGGGCGCCTATAATTCACCCCTCCACTTT.

The CDR3 nucleotides read TGCAGTGCTGTCCAGCGGGGGCGGGGAACAGATACGCAGTATTTT. This gives the protein CSAVQRGRGTDTQYF. This chain joins TRBV20-1 and TRBJ2-3; TRBD2 matches 8 bases. The CDR3 is made up of 15 amino acids. Per the germline V gene, CDR1 is DFQATT and CDR2 is SNEGSKA (reference sequence). The ends lost 5 bases at V and 3 bases at J; junction bases unmatched: 10.

At least ten counts were recorded for this clonotype. The chain is built from TRBV5-1 and TRBJ2-1; 9 bases match TRBD1. Unmatched junction bases numbered 9, after V lost 4 bases and J lost 7 bases. Germline V CDR1 and CDR2: SGHRS, YFSETQ. The CDR3 runs 15 residues. The CDR3 sequence: CASSLTGGAFNEQFF. The CDR3 DNA follows: TGCGCCAGCAGCCTCACAGGGGGCGCTTTTAATGAGCAGTTCTTC.

The sample holds a few counts of this clonotype. The chain recombines TRBV7-3 with TRBJ2-3; 9 bases are shared with TRBD2. CDR3 length equals 17 residues. Germline loops: CDR1 SGHTA, CDR2 FQGTGA. The J segment lost 3 bases and the V segment lost 0 bases, leaving 7 bases of the junction unmatched. The CDR3 here is CASSLTSAGGLTDTQYF. CDR3 sequence (DNA): TGTGCCAGCAGCTTAACCTCGGCGGGAGGGCTAACAGATACGCAGTATTTT.

About this clonotype: Sequence at one end of the junction differs from germline and may be a read error. The chain links TRBV12-3 or TRBV12-4 to TRBJ2-1, with unresolved D. CDR3 length equals 13 residues. The CDR3 loop reads CASSFGGNNAQFF. The CDR3, as DNA: TGTGCCAGCAGTTTTGGTGGGAACAATGCGCAGTTCTTC.

Ten or more counts support this clonotype. This sequence joins TRBV12-3 or TRBV12-4 and TRBJ2-4, with D uncertain. The CDR3 runs to 15 residues. The V end lost 5 bases, the J end lost 0 bases, and 11 bases lay between the germline ends. The CDR3 bases are TGTGCCAGCAGTCGCGGCGGCATAGCCAAAAACATTCAGTACTTC. Residues: CASSRGGIAKNIQYF.

As for this clonotype: This may be a read error, as it is one base from a much larger clone. DNA for the CDR3: TGTGCCAGCAGTGACCAGGGATGTGGCACAGATACGCAGTATTTT. This encodes CASSDQGCGTDTQYF. The chain couples TRBV6-2 or TRBV6-3 to TRBJ2-3; D possibly corresponds to TRBD1 (5 bases). The CDR3 has 15 residues. Germline loops: CDR1 MNHEY, CDR2 SVGEGT. The V gene lost 5 bases and the J gene lost 1 base, with 13 bases spanning the gap.

The sample holds a few counts of this clonotype. The chain carries TRBV6-2 or TRBV6-3 and TRBJ1-5; a possible D gene is TRBD1 (5 bases). V lost 6 bases and J lost 0, with 9 bases in between. CDR1 MNHEY and CDR2 SVGEGT come from the germline V gene. This CDR3 contains 14 residues. CDR3 residues: CASSDSYSNQPQHF. In DNA form, the CDR3 reads TGTGCCAGCAGCGACAGTTATAGCAATCAGCCCCAGCATTTT.

The chain joins TRBV28 to TRBJ2-2; D possibly corresponds to TRBD2 (5 bases). This CDR3 has 14 amino acids. The ends were cut back, 7 bases at V and 3 bases at J, with 12 bases in the middle. The germline CDR1 and CDR2 sequences are MDHEN and SYDVKM. CDR3 in DNA: TGTGCCAGCACCGAGCCGGGGTACACCGGGGAGCTGTTTTTT. Translated: CASTEPGYTGELFF.

For this clonotype: Compared with germline, one end of the junction differs, possibly owing to a read error. The chain recombines TRBV7-7 with TRBJ2-5; 9 positions match TRBD2. This CDR3 has 15 amino acids. The germline gives CDR1 SSHAT, CDR2 FNYEAQ (reference sequence). CDR3 protein: CASSPSGTSPETQYF. In nucleotides, the CDR3 is TGTGCTAGCAGCCCGTCCGGGACTAGCCCAGAGACCCAGTACTTC.

This clonotype has at least ten counts. The J gene is TRBJ2-3, the V gene TRBV29-1; D not certain. The CDR3 extends over 13 amino acids. The germline V gene encodes CDR1 SQVTM and CDR2 ANQGSEA. V gave up 3 bases and J gave up 2 bases, with 9 bases separating them. CDR3 sequence (DNA): TGCAGCGTTGAGGATCCGCCCACAGATACGCAGTATTTT. It yields the protein CSVEDPPTDTQYF.

The table lists this clonotype with a few counts. This sequence joins TRBV12-3 or TRBV12-4 and TRBJ1-2; TRBD1 is a possible D gene (5 bases). CDR3 length: 14 amino acids. Trimming pared 5 bases from V and 5 bases from J, leaving 15 bases between. CDR3 residues: CASSRDSTMYGYTF. CDR3 DNA: TGTGCCAGCAGTCGGGACTCCACAATGTATGGCTACACCTTC.

This clonotype was seen more than once but under ten times. The rearrangement links TRBV5-1 to TRBJ2-5, with 9 bases matching TRBD1. CDR3 length: 16 residues. The V segment lost 4 bases and the J segment 6 bases; nucleotides outside the gene matches: 13. Looked up from germline, CDR1 is SGHRS and CDR2 is YFSETQ. The CDR3 is CASSGPGQGVGQTQYF. CDR3 DNA: TGCGCCAGCAGCGGACCGGGACAGGGTGTTGGACAGACCCAGTACTTC.

V gene TRBV12-3 or TRBV12-4 combines with J gene TRBJ2-2; 8 bases are a match to TRBD1. This CDR3 region has 16 residues. Trimming at V came to 1 base and at J to 5 bases, leaving 6 bases not matched to a gene. CDR3 nucleotide sequence: TGTGCCAGCAGTTTAGGACAGGGGATAGTGACCGGGGAGCTGTTTTTT. This translates into CASSLGQGIVTGELFF.

This sequence joins TRBV7-3 and TRBJ2-1; D may be TRBD2 (6 bases). CDR3 size: 15 residues. Trimming took off 2 bases at V and 3 bases at J, with 11 bases between the two ends. From germline, CDR1 is SGHTA and CDR2 FQGTGA. The CDR3: CASSLYSGYYNEQFF. The CDR3 nucleotides are TGTGCCAGCAGCTTATATAGCGGATACTACAATGAGCAGTTCTTC.

The sample holds many counts of this clonotype. V and J are TRBV7-8 and TRBJ1-4; TRBD1 might be the D (5 bases). The CDR3 is 15 residues long. V was cut by 1 base and J by 5 bases, with 11 bases left in between. CDR1 SGHVS and CDR2 FQNEAQ come from the germline V gene. The CDR3 loop is CASSLGGNQNEKLFF. The CDR3 DNA is TGTGCCAGCAGCTTAGGGGGGAATCAGAATGAAAAACTGTTTTTT.

The chain has TRBV5-3 and TRBJ2-7; 10 bases are shared with TRBD1. TRBV5-3 falls under the ORF class, with uncertain function. The ends lost 0 bases at V and 0 bases at J; junction bases unmatched: 6. The CDR3 totals 17 residues. The CDR3 coding sequence is TGTGCCAGAAGCTTGGCCGGGACAGGGGTCTGCTCCTACGAGCAGTACGTC. Protein product: CARSLAGTGVCSYEQYV.

This clonotype came up many times. The chain links TRBV20-1 to TRBJ2-7, with a tentative D call TRBD2 (5 bases). The ends were cut back, 1 base at V and 6 bases at J, with 13 bases in the middle. The CDR3 sequence is 13 residues long. Germline V gene data show CDR1 as DFQATT and CDR2 as SNEGSKA (reference sequence). The DNA of the CDR3 is TGCAGTGCTAGAGGGCCTCGGGGTGGCGAGCAGTACGTC. Translating gives CSARGPRGGEQYV.

This clonotype was counted ten times or more. The chain has TRBV28 and TRBJ2-1, with TRBD2 as a possible D gene (5 bases). This CDR3 region has 13 residues. Trimming removed 6 bases from V and 7 bases from J, with 13 bases in between. Germline-derived CDR1 and CDR2 are MDHEN and SYDVKM. The CDR3 here is CASRLSGDNEQFF. The DNA for the CDR3 is TGTGCCAGCAGGCTGTCCGGGGATAATGAGCAGTTCTTC.